The clone carrying this TCR beta chain was counted only a few times. Its antigen is not identified. The identical CDR3 is also encoded by other nucleotide sequences in the sample. The CDR3 covers 13 residues. The germline gives CDR1 SGHTA, CDR2 FQGNSA. The J segment lost 4 bases and the V segment lost 5 bases, leaving 4 bases of the junction unmatched. This sample was taken from a study of shared clonotypes between healthy human individuals. As for the study in general: Researchers drew samples from two women and a few men aged 18 to 49.

Per sorted-subset replicate PCR, input was approximately 210 ng DNA, representing tens of thousands of T cell genomes. Sequencing was performed with immunoSEQ multiplex PCR; in TCRdb, only in-frame clones are kept and a portion is missing. Of about 2.5 million clones listed, around 93% are singletons. Negatively enriched CD4+ T cells were divided by CD45RA into naive and memory. General observations from the study: Naive subsets generally exceeded memory subsets in estimated richness.

The rearrangement uses TRBV7-2 and TRBJ2-7, with 8 bases aligning to TRBD1. The sequence came from a man between 18 and 35 years old in good health. Some clones in this sample may be carry-over from other donors' samples. Sequenced input: naive CD4+ T cells from PBMCs. Subset specified: CD45RA+ positively selected. The chain's CDR3 is CASSRQGTYEQYF. DNA for the CDR3: TGTGCCAGCAGCCGACAGGGGACGTACGAGCAGTACTTC.